The source of this T cell receptor beta chain is a study of blood T cell repertoires in COVID-19. Turning to the study itself: Acute-phase and convalescent COVID-19 samples originated in the United States, Italy and Spain. The analysed material was cDNA or gDNA that came from T cells, B-cell-depleted T cells, or PBMCs.

Per the authors' pipeline: Reference gene primer amplification in the assay estimated nucleated cell counts. Libraries were prepared by immunoSEQ multiplex PCR; TCRdb keeps only in-frame clonotypes and omits some of them. V and J calls and clone size are those listed in that table; D and trimming were worked out from the DNA. The table includes 110,000 to 150,000 clones, over 75% detected once. This CDR3 has 12 residues. The V gene lost 6 bases and the J gene lost 2 bases, with 7 bases spanning the gap. Germline lookup yields CDR1 SEHNR and CDR2 FQNEAQ (reference sequence). This clone was found once. Other DNA sequences in this sample translate to the same CDR3.

The clonotype was recovered from a human donor in a cohort sampled during active COVID-19. Sequencing was performed on peripheral blood. V gene TRBV7-9 combines with J gene TRBJ1-1; no reliable D call. CDR3 nucleotide sequence: TGTGCCAGCAGTTCCAGTAACACTGAAGCTTTCTTT. This encodes CASSSSNTEAFF.